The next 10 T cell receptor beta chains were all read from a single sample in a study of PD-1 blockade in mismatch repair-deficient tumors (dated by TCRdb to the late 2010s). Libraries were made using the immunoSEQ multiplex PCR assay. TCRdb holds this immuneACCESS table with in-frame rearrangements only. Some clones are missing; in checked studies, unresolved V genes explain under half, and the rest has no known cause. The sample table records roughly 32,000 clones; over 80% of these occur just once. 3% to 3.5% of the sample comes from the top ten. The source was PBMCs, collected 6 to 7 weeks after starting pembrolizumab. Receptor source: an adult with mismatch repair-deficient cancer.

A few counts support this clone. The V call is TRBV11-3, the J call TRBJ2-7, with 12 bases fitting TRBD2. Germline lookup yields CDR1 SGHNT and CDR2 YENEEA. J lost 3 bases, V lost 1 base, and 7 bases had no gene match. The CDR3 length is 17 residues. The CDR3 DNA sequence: TGTGCCAGCAGCTTAGTCCCGACTAGCGGGGGAGTCTACGAGCAGTACTTC. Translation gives CASSLVPTSGGVYEQYF.

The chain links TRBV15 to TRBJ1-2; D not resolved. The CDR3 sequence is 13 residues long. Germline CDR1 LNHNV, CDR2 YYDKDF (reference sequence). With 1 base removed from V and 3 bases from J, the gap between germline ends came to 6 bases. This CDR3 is CATSRGRDYGYTF. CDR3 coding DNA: TGTGCCACCAGCAGAGGACGGGACTATGGCTACACCTTC.

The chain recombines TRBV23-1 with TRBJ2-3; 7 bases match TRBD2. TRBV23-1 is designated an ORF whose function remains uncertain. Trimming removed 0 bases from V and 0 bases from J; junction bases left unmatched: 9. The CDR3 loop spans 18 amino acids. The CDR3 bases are TGCGCCAGCAGTCAATCCTCCTGGGTTAGCGGGAGCACAGATACGCAGTATTTT. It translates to CASSQSSWVSGSTDTQYF.

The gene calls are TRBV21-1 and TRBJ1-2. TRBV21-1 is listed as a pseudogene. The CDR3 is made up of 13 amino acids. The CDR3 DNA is TGTGCCAGCAGCAAAGGCCGCACCGGTGGCTACACCTTC. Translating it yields CASSKGRTGGYTF.

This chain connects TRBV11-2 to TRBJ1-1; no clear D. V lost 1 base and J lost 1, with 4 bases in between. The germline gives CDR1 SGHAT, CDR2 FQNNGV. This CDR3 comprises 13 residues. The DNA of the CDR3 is TGTGCCAGCAGCTTAGGGCAGAACACTGAAGCTTTCTTT. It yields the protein CASSLGQNTEAFF.

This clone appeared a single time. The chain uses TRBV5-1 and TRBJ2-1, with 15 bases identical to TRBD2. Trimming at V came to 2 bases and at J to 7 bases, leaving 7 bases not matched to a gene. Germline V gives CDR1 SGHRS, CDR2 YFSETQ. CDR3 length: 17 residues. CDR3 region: CASSFPGLAGGQNEQFF. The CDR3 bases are TGCGCCAGCAGCTTCCCCGGACTAGCGGGAGGGCAGAATGAGCAGTTCTTC.

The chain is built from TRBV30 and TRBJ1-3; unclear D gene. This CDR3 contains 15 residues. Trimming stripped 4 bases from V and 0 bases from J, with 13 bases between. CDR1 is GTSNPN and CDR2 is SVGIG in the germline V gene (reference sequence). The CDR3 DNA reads TGTGCCTGGACCGCCCGGGATTACTCTGGAAACACCATATATTTT. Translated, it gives CAWTARDYSGNTIYF.

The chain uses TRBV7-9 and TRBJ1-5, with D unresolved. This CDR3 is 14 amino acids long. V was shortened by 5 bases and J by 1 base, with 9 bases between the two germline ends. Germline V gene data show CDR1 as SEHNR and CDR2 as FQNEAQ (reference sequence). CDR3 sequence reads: CASSRDGSNQPQHF. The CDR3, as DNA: TGTGCCAGCAGCCGCGACGGGAGCAATCAGCCCCAGCATTTT.

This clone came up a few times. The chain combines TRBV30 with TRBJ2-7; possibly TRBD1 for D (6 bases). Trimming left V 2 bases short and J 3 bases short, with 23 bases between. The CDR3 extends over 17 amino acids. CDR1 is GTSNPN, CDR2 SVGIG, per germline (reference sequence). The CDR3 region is CAWSLKLDRQIRYEQYF. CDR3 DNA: TGTGCCTGGAGTCTCAAACTGGACAGACAAATCCGCTACGAGCAGTACTTC. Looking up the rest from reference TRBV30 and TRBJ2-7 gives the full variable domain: SQTIHQWPATLVQPVGSPLSLECTVEGTSNPNLYWYRQAAGRGLQLLFYSVGIGQISSEVPQNLSASRPQDRQFILSSKKLLLSDSGFYLCAWSLKLDRQIRYEQYFGPGTRLTVT.

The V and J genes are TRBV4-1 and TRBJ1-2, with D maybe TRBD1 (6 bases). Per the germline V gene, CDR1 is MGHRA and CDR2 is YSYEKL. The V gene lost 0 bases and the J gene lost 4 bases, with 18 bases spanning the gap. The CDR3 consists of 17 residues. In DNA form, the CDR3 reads TGCGCCAGCAGCCAAGATACCAACTCAGGGGTCCTCTATGGCTACACCTTC. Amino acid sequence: CASSQDTNSGVLYGYTF.